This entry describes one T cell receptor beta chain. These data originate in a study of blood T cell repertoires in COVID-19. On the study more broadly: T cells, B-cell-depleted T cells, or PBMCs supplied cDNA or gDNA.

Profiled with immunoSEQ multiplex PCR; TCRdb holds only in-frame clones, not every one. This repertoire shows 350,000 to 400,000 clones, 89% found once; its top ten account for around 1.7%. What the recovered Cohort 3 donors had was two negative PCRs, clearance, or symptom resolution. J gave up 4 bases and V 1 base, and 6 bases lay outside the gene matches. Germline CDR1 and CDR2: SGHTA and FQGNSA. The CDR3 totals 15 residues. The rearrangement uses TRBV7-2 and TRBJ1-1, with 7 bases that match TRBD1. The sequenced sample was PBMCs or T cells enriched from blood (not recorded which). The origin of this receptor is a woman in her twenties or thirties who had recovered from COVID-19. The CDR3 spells CASSLEGTGVTEAFF. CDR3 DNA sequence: TGTGCCAGCAGCTTAGAGGGAACAGGGGTCACTGAAGCTTTCTTT.